This T cell receptor beta chain was sequenced for a study of blood T cell repertoires in COVID-19. In the study overall: Samples of COVID-19 (acute and convalescent) were obtained from the United States, Italy and Spain. Nucleic acid was either cDNA or gDNA, and it came from T cells, B-cell-depleted T cells, or PBMCs.

In the original workflow: Amplification with reference gene primers provided the estimates of nucleated cell counts. The data were produced by immunoSEQ multiplex PCR, yet TCRdb's version contains in-frame clones alone and is incomplete. D and trimming were read from the DNA, whereas the V and J calls and clone size are those reported in that table. The sample comprises roughly 100,000 clones, under 90% of which are singletons, and more than 30% rests with the top ten. The CDR3 contains 15 residues. Germline CDR1 is SGHDT and CDR2 is YYEEEE. V shed 4 bases and J 10 bases; nucleotides not matched to a gene: 9.

The rearrangement joins TRBV5-6 to TRBJ1-6; 9 nucleotides line up with TRBD1. The clonotype originates from an elderly man with acute or convalescent COVID-19. The source material was peripheral blood. The CDR3, as DNA: TGTGCCAGCAGCAGCGGGACAGGGCAATTCTCACCCCTCCACTTT. This sequence encodes CASSSGTGQFSPLHF.